Listed below are T cell receptor beta chains from one sample, sequenced in a study of blood T cell repertoires in COVID-19. Sequenced by immunoSEQ multiplex PCR; TCRdb stores in-frame clones only, minus some. Seen here are 200,000 to 300,000 clones, 75% to 90% observed once, and the top ten hold roughly 2%. Source material: peripheral blood. These receptors originate from a man between 25 and 39 years old with active or convalescent COVID-19. Both conserved end residues are part of each CDR3. Each record gives: V gene, D gene, clone size, J gene, CDR3 protein, CDR3 DNA. The D gene is left open where the match is weak. A row's size may be missing; if present it is once, few, many or a size class.

TRBV7-7	TRBD1	-	TRBJ1-3	CASSLRDSPGNTIYF	TGTGCCAGCAGCTTACGGGACAGCCCTGGAAACACCATATATTTT
TRBV27	TRBD1	-	TRBJ2-3	CATQKGDRVARGRDTQYF	TGTGCCACCCAGAAGGGGGACAGGGTTGCCAGGGGTCGAGATACGCAGTATTTT
TRBV6-2/TRBV6-3	-	once	TRBJ1-1	CASSPTGRRVTEAFF	TGTGCCAGCAGCCCGACAGGCCGGCGGGTCACTGAAGCTTTCTTT
TRBV12-3/TRBV12-4	-	-	TRBJ2-1	CASSYTRNVEQFF	TGTGCCAGCAGTTATACTAGGAATGTTGAGCAGTTCTTC
TRBV10-3	TRBD1	-	TRBJ2-7	CAIRGGPGDDEQYF	TGTGCCATCAGAGGGGGCCCCGGTGACGACGAGCAGTACTTC
TRBV5-1	-	-	TRBJ2-3	CASSLARTSTDTQYF	TGCGCCAGCAGCTTGGCTAGGACTAGCACAGATACGCAGTATTTT
TRBV7-9	-	-	TRBJ1-5	CASSLDEPVSNQPQHF	TGTGCCAGCAGCTTAGATGAACCGGTTAGCAATCAGCCCCAGCATTTT
TRBV4-3	TRBD1	-	TRBJ1-6	CASSQVGTDNSPLHF	TGCGCCAGCAGCCAAGTGGGGACAGACAATTCACCCCTCCACTTT
TRBV29-1	-	-	TRBJ2-2	CSVGSPGELFF	TGCAGCGTCGGGAGCCCCGGGGAGCTGTTTTTT
TRBV5-1	-	once	TRBJ1-4	CASSGGDLDTGKLFF	TGCGCCAGCAGCGGGGGGGACCTCGATACGGGAAAACTGTTTTTT
TRBV6-5	-	few	TRBJ1-2	CASSSLQGLNYGYTF	TGTGCCAGCAGTTCTCTCCAGGGTTTAAACTATGGCTACACCTTC
TRBV4-1	TRBD1	-	TRBJ1-1	CASSQDRDRGKAFF	TGCGCCAGCAGCCAAGACCGGGACAGGGGAAAAGCTTTCTTT
TRBV5-6	-	-	TRBJ1-1	CASSLNRNTEAFF	TGTGCCAGCAGCTTGAATAGGAACACTGAAGCTTTCTTT
TRBV6-2/TRBV6-3	-	-	TRBJ2-3	CASSYRQGVDTQYF	TGTGCCAGCAGTTACCGGCAGGGTGTAGATACGCAGTATTTT
TRBV4-1	-	few	TRBJ1-5	CASSQDLENSNQPQHF	TGCGCCAGCAGCCAAGATCTGGAGAATAGCAATCAGCCCCAGCATTTT
TRBV5-4	TRBD1	-	TRBJ1-1	CASTTKTGGDSEAFF	TGTGCCAGCACCACAAAAACAGGGGGGGACTCTGAAGCTTTCTTT
TRBV6-6	-	-	TRBJ1-1	CASSYNRAEAFF	TGTGCCAGCAGTTACAACAGGGCTGAAGCTTTCTTT
TRBV2	-	few	TRBJ1-6	CASSERWAGQSPLHF	TGTGCCAGCAGTGAACGCTGGGCAGGGCAATCACCCCTCCACTTT
TRBV10-1	-	few	TRBJ2-1	CASSEFQNVFF	TGCGCCAGCAGTGAGTTTCAGAACGTGTTCTTC
TRBV19	-	-	TRBJ1-1	CASLPGFMNTEAFF	TGTGCCAGTCTCCCGGGATTCATGAACACTGAAGCTTTCTTT
TRBV7-6	TRBD1	-	TRBJ2-7	CASSLKGANEQYF	TGTGCCAGCAGCTTAAAGGGGGCGAACGAGCAGTACTTC
TRBV11-3	TRBD2	few	TRBJ2-2	CASSSERGTRGTGELFF	TGTGCCAGCAGCTCCGAGCGGGGAACCCGGGGCACCGGGGAGCTGTTTTTT
TRBV24-1	-	-	TRBJ2-3	CATSDGGPTDTQYF	TGTGCCACCAGTGATGGGGGCCCCACAGATACGCAGTATTTT
TRBV6-5	-	-	TRBJ1-5	CASSQGSNQPQHF	TGTGCCAGCAGTCAGGGCAGCAATCAGCCCCAGCATTTT
TRBV6-5	-	-	TRBJ2-7	CASSGIRGGEQYF	TGTGCCAGCAGCGGCATCAGAGGGGGCGAGCAGTACTTC
TRBV11-2	-	once	TRBJ1-2	CASSLTDSLNYGYTF	TGTGCCAGCAGCCTGACAGACAGTCTTAACTATGGCTACACCTTC
TRBV27	-	-	TRBJ1-3	CASSLSHREPGNTIYF	TGTGCCAGCAGTTTATCGCACAGGGAACCTGGAAACACCATATATTTT
TRBV19	-	-	TRBJ2-7	CASSLHRQGGEQYF	TGTGCCAGTAGTCTCCACCGGCAGGGGGGCGAGCAGTACTTC
TRBV3-1/TRBV3-2	-	few	TRBJ1-4	CASTTKKLFF	TGTGCCAGCACCACAAAAAAACTGTTTTTT
TRBV27	TRBD1	few	TRBJ2-7	CASSSSDRAYEQYF	TGTGCCAGCAGTTCCTCGGACAGGGCCTACGAGCAGTACTTC
TRBV4-3	TRBD1	-	TRBJ1-2	CASSHEYRGPDGYTF	TGCGCCAGCAGCCACGAGTACAGGGGGCCGGATGGCTACACCTTC
TRBV6-1	-	-	TRBJ2-1	CASSDRFQGFGEQFF	TGTGCCAGCAGTGACAGGTTCCAGGGTTTTGGTGAGCAGTTCTTC
TRBV7-9	-	-	TRBJ1-6	CASSLGGAGANSPLHF	TGTGCCAGCAGCTTAGGAGGTGCAGGGGCGAATTCACCCCTCCACTTT
TRBV19	-	-	TRBJ1-1	CASSIDLRNTEAFF	TGTGCCAGTAGTATAGATCTGAGGAACACTGAAGCTTTCTTT
TRBV4-1	-	-	TRBJ2-1	CASSQGLKGPPSNEQFF	TGCGCCAGCAGCCAAGGTCTGAAGGGGCCCCCCTCCAATGAGCAGTTCTTC
TRBV11-3	-	-	TRBJ2-2	CASSGPRGTGELFF	TGTGCCAGCAGCGGCCCACGGGGGACCGGGGAGCTGTTTTTT
TRBV25-1	-	-	TRBJ1-3	CATRGAGNTIYF	TGTGCCACCCGGGGGGCTGGAAACACCATATATTTT
TRBV7-9	-	-	TRBJ1-2	CASSLLEPDGYTF	TGTGCCAGCAGCTTATTGGAGCCGGATGGCTACACCTTC
TRBV6-5	-	-	TRBJ1-5	CASRRGGSGNQPQHF	TGTGCCAGCAGGAGGGGGGGAAGTGGCAATCAGCCCCAGCATTTT
TRBV7-7	TRBD1	few	TRBJ2-1	CASSVGTGGDGEQFF	TGTGCCAGCAGCGTCGGGACAGGGGGGGACGGTGAGCAGTTCTTC
TRBV7-9	-	-	TRBJ1-4	CASSLADEGANEKLFF	TGTGCCAGCAGCTTAGCAGATGAGGGGGCTAATGAAAAACTGTTTTTT
TRBV28	TRBD1	-	TRBJ1-1	CASSFSQGAYEAFF	TGTGCCAGCAGTTTCTCTCAGGGGGCGTATGAAGCTTTCTTT
TRBV2	TRBD2	-	TRBJ2-3	CASRGLATDTQYF	TGTGCCAGCAGGGGACTAGCAACAGATACGCAGTATTTT
TRBV6-1	TRBD2	-	TRBJ2-1	CASSEVAGVNNEQFF	TGTGCCAGCAGTGAGGTAGCGGGGGTCAACAATGAGCAGTTCTTC
TRBV29-1	-	-	TRBJ2-1	CSVAGGSYNEQFF	TGCAGCGTTGCTGGGGGGTCCTACAATGAGCAGTTCTTC